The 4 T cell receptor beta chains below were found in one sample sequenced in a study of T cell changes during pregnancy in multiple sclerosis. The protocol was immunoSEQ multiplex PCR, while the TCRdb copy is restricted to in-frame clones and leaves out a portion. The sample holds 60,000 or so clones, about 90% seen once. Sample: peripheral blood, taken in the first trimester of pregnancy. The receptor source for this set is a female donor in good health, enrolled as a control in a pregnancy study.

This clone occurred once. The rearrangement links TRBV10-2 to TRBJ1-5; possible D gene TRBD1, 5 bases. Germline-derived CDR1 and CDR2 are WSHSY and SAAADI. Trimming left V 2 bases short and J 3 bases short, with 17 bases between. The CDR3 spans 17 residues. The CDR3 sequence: CASSENSGGTFNQPQHF. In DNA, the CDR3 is TGCGCCAGCAGTGAGAATAGTGGGGGGACCTTCAATCAGCCCCAGCATTTT.

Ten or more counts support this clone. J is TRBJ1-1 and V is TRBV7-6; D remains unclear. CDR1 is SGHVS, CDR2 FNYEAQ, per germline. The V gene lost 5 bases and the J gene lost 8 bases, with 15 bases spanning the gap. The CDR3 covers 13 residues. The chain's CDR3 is CASSPARQAEAFF. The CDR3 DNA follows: TGTGCCAGCAGCCCAGCCCGACAAGCAGAAGCTTTCTTT.

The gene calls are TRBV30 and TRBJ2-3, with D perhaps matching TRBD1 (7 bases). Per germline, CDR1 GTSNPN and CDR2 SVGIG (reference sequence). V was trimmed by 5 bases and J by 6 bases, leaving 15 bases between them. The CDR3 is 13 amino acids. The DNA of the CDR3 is TGTGCCTGGGGACGGACAGGAGGGGATACGCAGTATTTT. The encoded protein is CAWGRTGGDTQYF.

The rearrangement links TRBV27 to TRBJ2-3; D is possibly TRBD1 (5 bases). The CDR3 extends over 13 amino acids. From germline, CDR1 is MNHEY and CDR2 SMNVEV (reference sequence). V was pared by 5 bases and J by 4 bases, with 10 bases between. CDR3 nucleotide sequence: TGTGCCAGCAGTAGGTCAGGGTCAGATACGCAGTATTTT. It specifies CASSRSGSDTQYF.